This record looks at one TCR beta chain sequence and its context. It lacks a known antigen. Base qualities are not at hand, and no much larger clone is one base apart. The sample originates from a study of T cell clones after liver transplantation (dated by TCRdb to about 2019). Describing the broader study: The samples were obtained from ITN030ST, a randomized trial that attempted immunosuppression withdrawal within 2 years after liver transplantation. Of the 8 liver transplant recipients making up the studied cohort, 3 were classified as tolerant and 5 as non-tolerant. Three of the eight recipients were HCV-positive; the others were transplanted for non-autoimmune, non-viral indications. Donor-reactive T cell clones were identified by TCRbeta sequencing following a pre-transplant mixed lymphocyte reaction and were subsequently tracked in post-transplant blood. Tolerance was defined as complete immunosuppression withdrawal for at least one year with no rise in liver enzymes beyond twice the upper limit of normal. As an antigen-independent comparator for the donor-reactive sequences, third party-reactive TCRbeta sequences from pre-transplant MLRs were identified as well. Blood samples were collected pre-transplant, then pre-randomization ahead of withdrawal, and finally post-randomization once withdrawal had either been completed or failed. The subjects received no induction therapy and were kept on standard immunosuppression until randomization at 12-24 months post-transplant. General findings and caveats noted by the study authors: Donor-reactive sequences declined more than third party-reactive ones, suggesting partial antigen-specific deletion unrelated to withdrawal success. After accounting for repertoire turnover, donor-reactive detection was significantly reduced in 7 of 8 subjects for CD4 and 8 of 8 for CD8. Low numbers of available donor cells limited the measurable donor-reactive repertoire in two subjects. Since no allograft tissue specimens were available, donor-reactive T cells may have migrated into the graft instead of being deleted. Because of small, heterogeneous patient numbers and non-standardized post-transplant time points, the conclusions were only preliminary. In 5 of 8 subjects, circulating donor-reactive CD4 TCRbeta sequences decreased significantly after transplant, regardless of tolerance or HCV status.

Per the publication, the time point label means: pre-transplant. Unstimulated PBMCs, after thawing, were stained for CD3, CD4 and CD8 and then FACS-sorted into CD3+CD4+ and CD3+CD8+ populations. Randomization to immunosuppression withdrawal applied to every one of the 8 studied subjects. The Qiagen DNeasy Blood and Tissue Kit was used to isolate genomic DNA. The CDR3, cysteine through phenylalanine, is 15 amino acids long. Only the CDR3 DNA is retained, 45 bases long and in frame from the first base. V sheds 0 bases and J sheds 0 bases, leaving 7 bases between their ends. From a lookup of the germline V gene, CDR1 and CDR2 are SGDLS and YYNGEE. High-throughput TCRbeta CDR3 sequencing of frozen genomic DNA was performed by immunoSEQ, including PCR amplification, mapping, bias correction and internal controls. The study's own analysis went as follows. Productive rearrangements were kept, and unique TCRbeta sequences were defined by CDR3 nucleotide sequence plus V and J gene. A sequence counted as donor-reactive only if the sequence showed at least 5-fold expansion in CFSE-low cells compared with unstimulated pre-transplant cells and had a frequency of at least 0.01%. To ensure at least 90% detection power, minimum frequency thresholds were set for each subject based on that subject's lowest-template unstimulated sample. Jensen-Shannon divergence between the top 1000 TCRbeta sequences post-transplant and pre-transplant was used to measure repertoire turnover. Two-sided Fisher's exact tests were used to test for changes in the detection of donor-reactive sequences. As stored in TCRdb, this immuneACCESS dataset retains in-frame rearrangements with V and J assigned. A fraction of the clones does not appear; measured against another copy, unresolved V genes explain less than half of the discrepancy, and the remainder lacks a known reason. That table gives V, J and clone size, and the DNA gave D and trimming. This sample is represented by about 72,000 clones; roughly nine tenths of them were singletons. The top ten clones comprise under 3.5% of the sample.

The chain employs TRBV9 and TRBJ1-3, with no reliable assignment of the D segment. The input for sequencing was CD4+ T cells from blood, taken before liver transplant. This sequence was found in a human donor who received a liver transplant. CDR3 reads: CASSVDPSSGNTIYF. In nucleotide form, the sequence is TGTGCCAGCAGCGTAGACCCGAGCTCTGGAAACACCATATATTTT.